Listed here are 10 T cell receptor beta chains from one sample, sequenced in a study of blood T cells in healthy people across ages. It was with a sample-barcoded 5' primer and a J-beta primer mix that a second PCR of roughly 6 to 12 cycles was run. TCRdb analysed the 5' RACE reads with MiXCR anew, one entry per CDR3 protein. The profile shows about 640,000 distinct CDR3 sequences, approximately 59% of them singletons. Material for sequencing was blood. Source of these receptors: a man between 60 and 75 years old in good health.

The rearrangement uses TRBV20-1 and TRBJ2-1; 11 bases match TRBD1. Matching the DNA end better, TRBJ2-7 makes the J call doubtful. The CDR3 loop spans 16 amino acids. Germline-derived CDR1 and CDR2 are DFQATT and SNEGSKA (reference sequence). CDR3 nucleotides: TGCAGTGCTAGACTACGGACAGGGGGCTATTCCTACGAGCAGTACTTC. Protein product: CSARLRTGGYSYEQYF.

The chain has TRBV4-2 and TRBJ2-3, with D perhaps being TRBD1 or TRBD2 (7 bases each). This CDR3 has 15 residues. CDR1 and CDR2 from the germline V gene are LGHNA and YNFKEQ. V was shortened by 1 base and J by 6 bases, with 14 bases between the two germline ends. CDR3 region: CASSQAQGGVDTQYF. The CDR3 DNA reads as TGTGCCAGCAGCCAAGCCCAGGGGGGGGTGGATACGCAGTATTTT.

A remark on this clonotype: Only one base separates this from a far larger clonotype, so it likely reflects a read error. The V and J genes are TRBV12-3 or TRBV12-4 and TRBJ1-2; D may be TRBD1 (5 bases). The CDR3 is made up of 12 amino acids. The V end lost 3 bases, the J end lost 5 bases, and 7 bases lay between the germline ends. CDR3 loop: CASSLGEYGYTF. The CDR3 DNA reads TGTGCCAGCAGTTTGGGGGAATATGGCTACACCTTC.

This clonotype came up a few times. This chain uses TRBV25-1 with TRBJ2-5, with D possibly being TRBD1 (6 bases). The CDR3 spans 15 residues. The V end lost 0 bases, the J end lost 2 bases, and 10 bases lay between the germline ends. The germline V gene encodes CDR1 MGHDK and CDR2 SYGVNS. Written as DNA, the CDR3 is TGTGCCAGCAGTGAATATTGGGGGCAACAAGAGACCCAGTACTTC. Translating gives CASSEYWGQQETQYF.

A single count supports this clonotype. The chain combines TRBV15 with TRBJ1-5, with no clear D. Trimming left V 0 bases short and J 5 bases short, with 5 bases between. Germline CDR1 reads LNHNV; CDR2 reads YYDKDF (reference sequence). The CDR3 covers 13 residues. CDR3 sequence: CATSRDSDQPQHF. CDR3 DNA sequence: TGTGCCACCAGCAGAGATTCAGATCAGCCCCAGCATTTT.

The V gene is TRBV5-8, the J gene TRBJ2-3; 13 bases are shared with TRBD2. Trimming cost V 4 bases and J 0 bases; bases outside gene matches: 8. Per germline, CDR1 SGHTS and CDR2 YDEGEE. The CDR3 runs to 18 residues. The CDR3 sequence: CASSRGLAGRPSTDTQYF. The DNA of the CDR3 is TGTGCCAGCAGCAGGGGACTAGCGGGGCGACCTAGCACAGATACGCAGTATTTT.

The sample holds a few counts of this clonotype. One junction end does not reproduce the germline sequence, and a read error may be involved. This chain joins TRBV7-2 and TRBJ2-7, with D possibly TRBD2 on 5 matching bases. CDR1 is SGHTA and CDR2 is FQGNSA in the germline V gene. CDR3 length: 13 amino acids. The CDR3 bases are TGTGCCAGCAGCGTAGCGCGAAGGGACGAGCAGTACTTC. It translates to CASSVARRDEQYF.

The chain combines TRBV25-1 with TRBJ1-6, with TRBD1 as a possible D gene (5 bases). The CDR3 covers 15 residues. V lost 1 base, J lost 7 bases, and 11 bases lay in between. CDR1 is MGHDK and CDR2 is SYGVNS in the germline V gene. CDR3 loop: CASSEWAGSNSPLHF. Written as DNA, the CDR3 is TGTGCCAGCAGTGAATGGGCAGGGAGCAATTCACCCCTCCACTTT.

There are a few counts of this clonotype. The genes are TRBV5-1 and TRBJ2-1; 9 bases map to TRBD1. The germline CDR1 and CDR2 sequences are SGHRS and YFSETQ. The CDR3 loop spans 14 amino acids. V trimming: 6 bases; J trimming: 6 bases; junction bases outside the gene matches: 7. The CDR3 region has the DNA TGCGCCAGCACGGGGACAGGGACTGGCAATGAGCAGTTCTTC. Encoded protein: CASTGTGTGNEQFF.

In DNA form, the CDR3 reads TGCAGTGCTAGGGGCCAGGGTGAGGAAAAACTGTTTTTT. The encoded protein is CSARGQGEEKLFF. The gene calls are TRBV20-1 and TRBJ1-4, with D maybe TRBD1 (5 bases). Germline values: CDR1 DFQATT, CDR2 SNEGSKA (reference sequence). This CDR3 has 13 amino acids. V was pared by 3 bases and J by 8 bases, with 13 bases between.